These 27 T cell receptor beta chains came from one sample sequenced in a study of circulating CD8 cells and anti-PD-1 response in melanoma. Using 15 ng of total RNA, TCR libraries were made with the QIAseq Immune Repertoire TCR panel. From the reads, TCRdb called clonotypes with MiXCR, one entry per CDR3 protein. The table includes several hundred distinct CDR3 sequences, around 7.8% detected once. Sorting of live CD3+CD8+TCRalphabeta+ cells by PD-1 and/or TIGIT gave four subsets. The specimen comprised CD8+ T cells from PBMCs, sampled at baseline or after one month of anti-PD-1 therapy (not recorded which). These receptors all come from a human donor with melanoma.

By share, this clonotype counts as large. The chain is built from TRBV4-2 and TRBJ2-5, with 7 bases matching TRBD1. The J segment lost 2 bases and the V segment lost 1 base, leaving 1 base of the junction unmatched. The V gene's germline CDR1 is LGHNA and CDR2 YNFKEQ. This CDR3 spans 14 amino acids. The CDR3 region has the DNA TGTGCCAGCAGCCAAGGGGGACAGCAAGAGACCCAGTACTTC. This sequence encodes CASSQGGQQETQYF.

This clonotype is large (0.1 to 1%) within its sample. J is TRBJ2-1 and V is TRBV4-3, with 9 bases aligning to TRBD2. This CDR3 is built from 17 residues. V was clipped by 1 base and J by 4 bases; unmatched bases: 8. Germline CDR1 is LGHNA and CDR2 is YSLEER. The CDR3: CASSQAGSGGLYNEQFF. The CDR3 DNA reads as TGCGCCAGCAGCCAAGCGGGCAGCGGGGGGTTGTACAATGAGCAGTTCTTC.

Points on this clonotype: The junction does not match germline at one end; this may be a read error. The V gene is TRBV4-1, the J gene TRBJ2-5, with TRBD1 matching 8 bases. Germline V CDR1 and CDR2: MGHRA, YSYEKL. This CDR3 contains 17 residues. In DNA form, the CDR3 reads TGCGCCAGCAGCCAAGAAAAAAAGGACAGGGACCAAAAGACCCAGTACTTC. This encodes CASSQEKKDRDQKTQYF.

This clonotype is medium-sized within its sample. The chain joins TRBV28 to TRBJ2-2; 7 nucleotides line up with TRBD1. J lost 0 bases, V lost 7 bases, and 11 bases had no gene match. From germline, CDR1 is MDHEN and CDR2 SYDVKM. This CDR3 contains 17 residues. DNA for the CDR3: TGTGCCAGCATCGATCTTCGGGACAGAGCGAACACCGGGGAGCTGTTTTTT. Encoded protein: CASIDLRDRANTGELFF.

Remarks on this clonotype: Being one base from a much bigger clone, this may be a read error. Since the CDR3 does not end with the conserved phenylalanine or tryptophan, this likely comes from a read error. The chain carries TRBV9 and TRBJ2-1, with 7 bases identical to TRBD1. The CDR3 spans 14 residues. Germline lookup yields CDR1 SGDLS and CDR2 YYNGEE. Unmatched junction bases numbered 4, after V lost 3 bases and J lost 4 bases. The CDR3 nucleotides are TGTGCCAGCAGCGGGGGGACAGCTTACAATGAGCAGTTCCTC. Protein product: CASSGGTAYNEQFL.

The J gene is TRBJ2-1, the V gene TRBV28; D is perhaps TRBD1 (5 bases). Looked up from germline, CDR1 is MDHEN and CDR2 is SYDVKM. Trimming pared 5 bases from V and 4 bases from J, leaving 12 bases between. This CDR3 comprises 14 residues. CDR3 DNA sequence: TGTGCCAGCAGTCTCAGGGTCGTTTACAATGAGCAGTTCTTC. This sequence encodes CASSLRVVYNEQFF.

The chain has TRBV19 and TRBJ2-2, with 10 bases aligning to TRBD2. Germline CDR1 is LNHDA and CDR2 is SQIVND (reference sequence). This CDR3 has 15 residues. Germline trimming cut 5 bases from V and 1 base from J; bases unmatched to any gene: 1. CDR3 nucleotides: TGTGCCAGTAGTTGGACTAGCGGGAACACCGGGGAGCTGTTTTTT. This sequence encodes CASSWTSGNTGELFF.

By frequency in the sample, this clonotype is large. CDR3 coding DNA: TGTGCCAGGTTGGTGGAGACCCAGTACTTC. Its translation: CARLVETQYF. The chain is built from TRBV25-1 and TRBJ2-5, with D hard to call. CDR3 length: 10 residues. V lost 9 bases to trimming and J lost 5 bases, with 7 bases between them. Germline CDR1 and CDR2: MGHDK and SYGVNS.

This clonotype qualifies as medium-sized. J is TRBJ2-2 and V is TRBV12-3 or TRBV12-4; D gene unclear. With 2 bases removed from V and 1 base from J, the gap between germline ends came to 11 bases. The CDR3 consists of 16 residues. CDR3 loop: CASSLFGVMNTGELFF. The CDR3 DNA reads TGTGCCAGCAGTTTATTTGGGGTGATGAACACCGGGGAGCTGTTTTTT.

The chain joins TRBV2 to TRBJ2-3; no definite D call. The V and J ends lost 7 bases and 0 bases respectively, with 14 bases between them. This CDR3 is 15 amino acids long. Germline V CDR1 and CDR2: SNHLY, FYNNEI. CDR3 sequence (DNA): TGTGCCAGCATCGAGCAGCCAGCTAGCACAGATACGCAGTATTTT. Its protein product is CASIEQPASTDTQYF.

This clonotype is labeled medium-sized. The chain joins TRBV19 to TRBJ1-5; D may be TRBD1 (6 bases). The V end was cut by 5 bases, the J end by 0 bases, with 11 bases between. The CDR3 totals 15 residues. Germline CDR1 is LNHDA and CDR2 is SQIVND (reference sequence). CDR3 sequence: CASSPWTDSNQPQHF. CDR3 nucleotide sequence: TGTGCCAGTAGTCCGTGGACAGATAGCAATCAGCCCCAGCATTTT.

This clonotype is hyperexpanded. The rearrangement joins TRBV19 to TRBJ2-2; tentative D call: TRBD1 (6 bases). The germline V gene has CDR1 LNHDA and CDR2 SQIVND (reference sequence). V lost 7 bases and J 7 bases, leaving 25 bases between the germline ends. CDR3 size: 17 residues. The CDR3 sequence: CASTRTDIYAEVGELFF. The CDR3, as DNA: TGTGCCAGTACTCGGACAGACATATACGCGGAGGTCGGGGAGCTGTTTTTT.

This clonotype is deemed large. CDR3 DNA sequence: TGTGCCAGCAGCTTAACTGGGCCTAGCGGGGGCTACGAGCAGTACTTC. This codes for CASSLTGPSGGYEQYF. The chain employs TRBV7-3 and TRBJ2-7; 10 bases are shared with TRBD2. The germline V gene encodes CDR1 SGHTA and CDR2 FQGTGA. The V segment lost 0 bases and the J segment 3 bases; nucleotides outside the gene matches: 5. CDR3 length equals 16 residues.

In this sample, this clonotype turned up a few times. The V and J genes are TRBV19 and TRBJ2-1, with D perhaps being TRBD1 or TRBD2 (6 bases each). The V and J ends lost 10 bases and 5 bases respectively, with 18 bases between them. The CDR3 is 14 amino acids. Germline CDR1 LNHDA, CDR2 SQIVND (reference sequence). CDR3 in amino acids: CATKRGGLDNEQFF. The CDR3 coding sequence is TGTGCCACGAAACGTGGGGGGCTTGACAATGAGCAGTTCTTC. The whole variable domain, remainder taken from reference TRBV19 and TRBJ2-1, is DGGITQSPKYLFRKEGQNVTLSCEQNLNHDAMYWYRQDPGQGLRLIYYSQIVNDFQKGDIAEGYSVSREKKESFPLTVTSAQKNPTAFYLCATKRGGLDNEQFFGPGTRLTVL.

This clonotype is labeled medium-sized. This chain joins TRBV5-5 and TRBJ2-7; D is perhaps TRBD2 (6 bases). Trimming cost V 4 bases and J 3 bases, with 14 bases left between them. CDR1 is SGHKS, CDR2 YYEKEE, per germline (reference sequence). The CDR3 sequence is 14 residues long. CDR3 sequence: CASSNREILYEQYF. The DNA of the CDR3 is TGTGCCAGCAGCAACCGGGAGATTCTCTACGAGCAGTACTTC.

By share, this clonotype counts as large. The rearrangement links TRBV28 to TRBJ2-4, with 8 bases lining up with TRBD1. J was trimmed by 6 bases and V by 5 bases; bases with no gene match: 6. This CDR3 is built from 14 residues. Looked up from germline, CDR1 is MDHEN and CDR2 is SYDVKM. The CDR3 DNA sequence: TGTGCCAGCAGTCTAGAGACAGGGGTAAACATTCAGTACTTC. It yields the protein CASSLETGVNIQYF. Full variable domain (missing parts from reference TRBV28 and TRBJ2-4): DVKVTQSSRYLVKRTGEKVFLECVQDMDHENMFWYRQDPGLGLRLIYFSYDVKMKEKGDIPEGYSVSREKKERFSLILESASTNQTSMYLCASSLETGVNIQYFGAGTRLSVL.

This clonotype is large (0.1 to 1%) within its sample. The rearrangement links TRBV27 to TRBJ2-5; 7 nucleotides line up with TRBD1. Looked up from germline, CDR1 is MNHEY and CDR2 is SMNVEV (reference sequence). Unmatched junction bases numbered 6, after V lost 6 bases and J lost 2 bases. This CDR3 region has 14 residues. Here the CDR3 DNA reads TGTGCCAGCAGCAAAACAGGGGTTCAAGAGACCCAGTACTTC. This gives the protein CASSKTGVQETQYF.

This clonotype is deemed large. The gene calls are TRBV5-1 and TRBJ2-7, with D tentatively TRBD1 (6 bases). This CDR3 is 14 amino acids long. Germline CDR1 SGHRS, CDR2 YFSETQ. V gave up 1 base and J gave up 5 bases, with 13 bases separating them. As DNA, the CDR3 is TGCGCCAGCAGCTTGTCCAGGGGAGTGAACGAGCAGTACTTC. Its protein product is CASSLSRGVNEQYF.

This clonotype is classed as large. This chain uses TRBV29-1 with TRBJ2-1; D could derive from TRBD1 or TRBD2 (6 bases each). Germline CDR1 is SQVTM and CDR2 is ANQGSEA. Trimming removed 7 bases at V and 2 bases at J, with 15 bases between. CDR3 length equals 14 residues. CDR3 residues: CSAPEGGPYNEQFF. CDR3 bases: TGCAGCGCCCCTGAGGGGGGCCCCTACAATGAGCAGTTCTTC.

By share of the sample, this clonotype is medium-sized. The genes are TRBV20-1 and TRBJ2-1; TRBD2 is a possible D gene (6 bases). The CDR3 sequence is 15 residues long. Germline CDR1 reads DFQATT; CDR2 reads SNEGSKA (reference sequence). Trimming removed 6 bases at V and 2 bases at J, with 17 bases between. The CDR3 is CSAHSVGGTYNEQFF. CDR3 DNA sequence: TGCAGTGCCCATTCCGTCGGGGGAACCTACAATGAGCAGTTCTTC.

Within the sample, this clonotype is large (0.1 to 1%). This chain connects TRBV12-3 or TRBV12-4 to TRBJ2-7, with 12 bases fitting TRBD1. The CDR3 covers 16 residues. Unmatched junction bases numbered 11, after V lost 5 bases and J lost 6 bases. CDR3 residues: CASSPPGQGAVGEQYF. The CDR3 DNA reads TGTGCCAGCAGTCCCCCGGGACAGGGGGCAGTAGGCGAGCAGTACTTC.

In this sample, this clonotype is medium-sized. This chain links TRBV19 with TRBJ2-2, with 10 bases that match TRBD1. J lost 3 bases, V lost 7 bases, and 2 bases had no gene match. Per the germline V gene, CDR1 is LNHDA and CDR2 is SQIVND (reference sequence). The CDR3 is 14 residues long. DNA of the CDR3: TGTGCCAGTAAGGGGACAGGGGACACCGGGGAGCTGTTTTTT. Amino acid sequence: CASKGTGDTGELFF.

This clonotype is classed as large. The rearrangement links TRBV2 to TRBJ1-6; possibly TRBD1 for D (5 bases). In germline, CDR1 is SNHLY, CDR2 FYNNEI. The CDR3 runs 14 residues. V was shortened by 1 base and J by 10 bases, with 11 bases between the two germline ends. CDR3 amino acids: CASSEGEGLSPLHF. CDR3 in DNA: TGTGCCAGCAGTGAAGGCGAGGGGTTGTCACCCCTCCACTTT.

This clonotype counts as large. The genes are TRBV27 and TRBJ1-5; tentatively, D is TRBD1 (6 bases). V shed 6 bases and J shed 5 bases, with 8 bases lying between them. CDR3 length equals 12 residues. Germline V gene sequence: CDR1 MNHEY, CDR2 SMNVEV (reference sequence). The CDR3 loop reads CASRRGDQPQHF. The CDR3 DNA follows: TGTGCCAGCAGAAGGGGGGATCAGCCCCAGCATTTT.

In this sample, this clonotype is large (0.1 to 1%). V gene TRBV19 combines with J gene TRBJ2-2, with TRBD2 matching 8 bases. In germline, CDR1 is LNHDA, CDR2 SQIVND (reference sequence). This CDR3 has 17 amino acids. Trimming at V came to 3 bases and at J to 1 base, leaving 7 bases not matched to a gene. Here the CDR3 DNA reads TGTGCCAGTAGTATCTCGCCGAGCGGGGGGAACACCGGGGAGCTGTTTTTT. Its protein product is CASSISPSGGNTGELFF. The full variable domain, completed using reference TRBV19 and TRBJ2-2, is DGGITQSPKYLFRKEGQNVTLSCEQNLNHDAMYWYRQDPGQGLRLIYYSQIVNDFQKGDIAEGYSVSREKKESFPLTVTSAQKNPTAFYLCASSISPSGGNTGELFFGEGSRLTVL.

This clonotype appeared a single time. This could be a read error, since a much larger clone is one nucleotide away. The chain uses TRBV19 and TRBJ2-5, with D possibly TRBD2 on 6 matching bases. Germline lookup yields CDR1 LNHDA and CDR2 SQIVND (reference sequence). V was pared by 3 bases and J by 5 bases, with 16 bases between. CDR3 size: 15 residues. In DNA, the CDR3 is TGTGCCAGTAGTATCCTCTCGGGACTCGGGGAGACCCAGTACTTC. This translates into CASSILSGLGETQYF.

This clonotype is deemed large. The V call is TRBV7-6, the J call TRBJ2-3; unclear D gene. Germline V gives CDR1 SGHVS, CDR2 FNYEAQ. CDR3 length: 12 amino acids. V lost 5 bases and J lost 3, with 6 bases in between. This chain's CDR3 is CASSDGTDTQYF. DNA of the CDR3: TGTGCCAGCAGCGACGGGACAGATACGCAGTATTTT.